Each of the 9 T cell receptor beta chains below was sequenced from the same sample in a study of T cells in women clearing cervical HPV infection. Using immunoSEQ multiplex PCR, the repertoire was profiled, and TCRdb retains in-frame clones only, with some absent. This table holds some 8,300 clones. Sequencing used blood buffy coat. All receptors derive from a woman aged 18 to 75 with a cervical HPV16 infection that either progressed to CIN3+ or cleared (not recorded which).

On this clone itself: Sequencing ends 3 residues short of the CDR3 end; the germline J gene provides the rest. The chain carries TRBV20-1 and TRBJ1-1, with D hard to call. Trimming removed 7 bases from V and 1 base from J, with 10 bases in between. CDR1 is DFQATT, CDR2 SNEGSKA, per germline (reference sequence). CDR3 size: 12 residues. This CDR3 reads CSGAARNTEAFF. The covered CDR3 bases are TGCAGTGGTGCGGCCCGGAACACTGAA.

This clone is labeled medium-sized (0.01 to 0.1%) based on frequency. With the read ending 3 residues before the CDR3 end, the germline J gene is used to fill in that end. This chain joins TRBV19 and TRBJ2-4; D is perhaps TRBD2 (6 bases). CDR3 length: 16 residues. Looked up from germline, CDR1 is LNHDA and CDR2 is SQIVND (reference sequence). Deletions cut 6 bases from V and 5 bases from J, with 20 bases between. The CDR3 DNA, read in part, is TGTGCCAGTAGCATCGGAGTCCCGGGACTTCAAAACATT. Its translation: CASSIGVPGLQNI. The entire CDR3 protein reads CASSIGVPGLQNIQYF.

A note on this clone: The read gets to within 3 residues of the CDR3 end, and the germline J gene fills in the rest. V gene TRBV2 combines with J gene TRBJ1-2; no firm D call. The V end was cut by 1 base, the J end by 1 base, with 4 bases between. Germline V CDR1 and CDR2: SNHLY, FYNNEI. The CDR3 has 13 amino acids. The CDR3 sequence: CASSEGLNYGYTF. CDR3 DNA, as far as it was read: TGTGCCAGCAGTGAAGGACTTAACTATGGC.

A note on this clone: Read coverage stops 3 residues before the CDR3 terminus; the germline J gene supplies the remainder. The chain combines TRBV15 with TRBJ2-7; a possible D gene is TRBD1 (5 bases). Germline values: CDR1 LNHNV, CDR2 YYDKDF (reference sequence). The germline V and J ends were trimmed by 0 bases and 2 bases, with 8 bases remaining between them. CDR3 length: 14 amino acids. CDR3 sequence reads: CATSRDRGPYEQYF. The CDR3 bases that were read are TGTGCCACCAGCAGAGATAGGGGTCCCTACGAG.

Concerning this clone itself: From the germline J gene comes the end of the CDR3, since the read stops 3 residues before it. The rearrangement uses TRBV7-2 and TRBJ1-2, with a weak D call TRBD1 (6 bases). The CDR3 totals 15 residues. CDR1 and CDR2 from the germline V gene are SGHTA and FQGNSA. CDR3 bases read: TGTGCCAGCAGCTTTGGGGGGGCCGCTGGAGATACC. This sequence encodes CASSFGGAAGDT. The CDR3, in full, reads CASSFGGAAGDTYTF.

Note on this clone: The read terminates 3 residues before the CDR3 end, so the remaining end is supplied by the germline J gene. V is TRBV2 and J is TRBJ2-1; 8 bases are shared with TRBD2. V lost 6 bases, J lost 0 bases, and 7 bases stayed unmatched. This CDR3 has 16 amino acids. Germline loops: CDR1 SNHLY, CDR2 FYNNEI. The sequenced CDR3 bases are TGTGCCAGCAGAGCGAGGACTAGCCCCTCCTACAATGAG. Translating it yields CASRARTSPSYNE. The full CDR3 reads CASRARTSPSYNEQFF. The complete variable domain, with remaining parts taken from reference TRBV2 and TRBJ2-1, reads EPEVTQTPSHQVTQMGQEVILRCVPISNHLYFYWYRQILGQKVEFLVSFYNNEISEKSEIFDDQFSVERPDGSNFTLKIRSTKLEDSAMYFCASRARTSPSYNEQFFGPGTRLTVL.

Of note for this clone: Coverage ceases 3 residues before the CDR3 finishes, and the germline J gene fills in the end. The V and J genes are TRBV2 and TRBJ1-1; 8 bases agree with TRBD1. With V trimmed by 3 bases and J by 7 bases, 4 bases remained unmatched. The germline CDR1 and CDR2 sequences are SNHLY and FYNNEI. This CDR3 has 13 amino acids. The chain's CDR3 is CASSDGQGIEAFF. CDR3 bases read: TGTGCCAGCAGTGACGGACAGGGTATTGAA. Full variable domain (rest looked up from reference TRBV2 and TRBJ1-1): EPEVTQTPSHQVTQMGQEVILRCVPISNHLYFYWYRQILGQKVEFLVSFYNNEISEKSEIFDDQFSVERPDGSNFTLKIRSTKLEDSAMYFCASSDGQGIEAFFGQGTRLTVV.

This clone ranks as medium-sized in terms of frequency. The sequenced fragment ends 3 residues before the CDR3 boundary, so the rest is inferred from the germline J gene. The V call is TRBV10-3, the J call TRBJ2-7; D is perhaps TRBD2 (5 bases). V was pared by 4 bases and J by 2 bases, with 12 bases between. CDR3 length: 14 residues. Germline V gene data show CDR1 as ENHRY and CDR2 as SYGVKD. CDR3 amino acids: CAISGTASPYEQYF. Incomplete CDR3 DNA: TGTGCCATCAGTGGAACCGCTAGCCCCTACGAG.

This clone is classed as medium-sized (0.01 to 0.1%) by frequency. The DNA ends 3 residues before the CDR3 does, and the rest of the CDR3 is filled in from the germline J gene. This chain uses TRBV7-9 with TRBJ2-5; no reliable D call. This CDR3 has 13 amino acids. V lost 3 bases, J lost 4 bases, and 9 bases lay in between. Germline-derived CDR1 and CDR2 are SEHNR and FQNEAQ (reference sequence). The CDR3 bases that were read are TGTGCCAGCAGCTTTTCCACGGTAGAGACC. The encoded protein is CASSFSTVET. The full CDR3 reads CASSFSTVETQYF.